The clone carrying this T cell receptor (beta chain) has at least ten counts. The target antigen is unknown. These data originate in a study of neurological immune-mediated disorders. Study details: The study included approximately 34 multiple sclerosis patients, some 31 relapsing-remitting and 3 secondary progressive.

The CDR3 runs 15 residues. Per germline, CDR1 SGHRS and CDR2 YFSETQ. The V segment lost 4 bases and the J segment 0 bases; nucleotides outside the gene matches: 4. Regarding the study as a whole: Levels of TCR clonal expansion peaked in HTLV-1-associated myelopathy and reached their lowest in multiple sclerosis, under those of healthy controls. It was the repertoires of 18 of 34 multiple sclerosis patients that phylogenetic grouping placed in one related-CDR3 cluster, which is a possible signature.

5'RACE generated cDNA with 10-nucleotide random UMIs. One entry per CDR3 protein results from TCRdb running MiXCR on the 5' RACE reads. The table includes tens of thousands of distinct CDR3 sequences, just under 4% detected once. The chain has TRBV5-1 and TRBJ2-3; TRBD2 agrees at 8 bases. What was sequenced was CD4+ T cells from blood. The TCR sequence derives from a woman aged 35 to 49 with multiple sclerosis. CDR3 sequence (DNA): TGCGCCAGCAGCATTAGCGGGGTCAGCACAGATACGCAGTATTTT. Amino acid sequence: CASSISGVSTDTQYF.